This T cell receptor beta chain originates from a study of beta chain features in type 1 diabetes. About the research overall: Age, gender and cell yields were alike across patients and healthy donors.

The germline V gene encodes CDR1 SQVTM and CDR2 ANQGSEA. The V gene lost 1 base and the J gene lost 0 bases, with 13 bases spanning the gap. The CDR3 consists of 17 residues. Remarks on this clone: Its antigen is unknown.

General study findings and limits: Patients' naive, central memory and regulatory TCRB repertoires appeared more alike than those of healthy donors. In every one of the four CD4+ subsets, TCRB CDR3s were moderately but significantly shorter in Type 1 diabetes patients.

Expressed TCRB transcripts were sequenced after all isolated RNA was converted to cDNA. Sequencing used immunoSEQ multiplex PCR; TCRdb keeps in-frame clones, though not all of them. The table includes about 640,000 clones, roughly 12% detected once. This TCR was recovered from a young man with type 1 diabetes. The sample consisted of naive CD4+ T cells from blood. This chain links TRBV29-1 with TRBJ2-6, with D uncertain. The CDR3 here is CSVEVDAIHSGANVLTF. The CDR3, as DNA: TGCAGCGTTGAAGTGGACGCGATACACTCTGGGGCCAACGTCCTGACTTTC.